This T cell receptor (beta chain) was found in a study of blood T cells in healthy people across ages. Whole-study findings and limits: It was the long-lived donors that had more naive CD4+ cells and higher diversity than aged donors. TCR beta diversity, measured per million T cells, fell in a roughly linear way with age.

This clonotype was recorded a few times. Antigen unknown. Next came a second PCR, run for about 6 to 12 cycles, which used a sample-barcoded 5' primer along with a J-beta primer mix. TCRdb used MiXCR to reprocess the 5' RACE reads, holding one entry per CDR3 protein. This sample yields around 870,000 distinct CDR3 sequences, of which under 30% are seen a single time; about 18% belongs to the top ten. Those donating, healthy Caucasian individuals from Russia, were aged roughly 6 to 100. Total RNA, at least 5 micrograms per sample, was extracted from PBMCs. Trimming removed 4 bases at V and 2 bases at J, with 9 bases between. This CDR3 spans 14 amino acids. Germline V lookup: CDR1 SNHLY, CDR2 FYNNEI.

Specimen: blood. The chain carries TRBV2 and TRBJ1-5; D ambiguous. This receptor was obtained from a woman over 75 in good health. CDR3: CASSVTTRNQPQHF. The CDR3 nucleotides are TGTGCCAGCAGTGTAACGACACGCAATCAGCCCCAGCATTTT.